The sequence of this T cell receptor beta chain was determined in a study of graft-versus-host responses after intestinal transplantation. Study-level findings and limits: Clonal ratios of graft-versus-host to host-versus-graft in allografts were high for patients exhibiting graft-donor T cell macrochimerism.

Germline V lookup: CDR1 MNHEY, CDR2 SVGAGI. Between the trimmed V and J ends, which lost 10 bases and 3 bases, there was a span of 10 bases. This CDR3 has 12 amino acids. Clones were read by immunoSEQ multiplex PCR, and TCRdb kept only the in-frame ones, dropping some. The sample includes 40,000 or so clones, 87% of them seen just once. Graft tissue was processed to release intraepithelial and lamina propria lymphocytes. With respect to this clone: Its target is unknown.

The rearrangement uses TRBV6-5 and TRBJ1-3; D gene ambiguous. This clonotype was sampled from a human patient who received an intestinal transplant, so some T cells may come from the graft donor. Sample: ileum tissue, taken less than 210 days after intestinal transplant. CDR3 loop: CATGPVGNTIYF. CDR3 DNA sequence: TGTGCCACCGGCCCCGTTGGAAACACCATATATTTT.